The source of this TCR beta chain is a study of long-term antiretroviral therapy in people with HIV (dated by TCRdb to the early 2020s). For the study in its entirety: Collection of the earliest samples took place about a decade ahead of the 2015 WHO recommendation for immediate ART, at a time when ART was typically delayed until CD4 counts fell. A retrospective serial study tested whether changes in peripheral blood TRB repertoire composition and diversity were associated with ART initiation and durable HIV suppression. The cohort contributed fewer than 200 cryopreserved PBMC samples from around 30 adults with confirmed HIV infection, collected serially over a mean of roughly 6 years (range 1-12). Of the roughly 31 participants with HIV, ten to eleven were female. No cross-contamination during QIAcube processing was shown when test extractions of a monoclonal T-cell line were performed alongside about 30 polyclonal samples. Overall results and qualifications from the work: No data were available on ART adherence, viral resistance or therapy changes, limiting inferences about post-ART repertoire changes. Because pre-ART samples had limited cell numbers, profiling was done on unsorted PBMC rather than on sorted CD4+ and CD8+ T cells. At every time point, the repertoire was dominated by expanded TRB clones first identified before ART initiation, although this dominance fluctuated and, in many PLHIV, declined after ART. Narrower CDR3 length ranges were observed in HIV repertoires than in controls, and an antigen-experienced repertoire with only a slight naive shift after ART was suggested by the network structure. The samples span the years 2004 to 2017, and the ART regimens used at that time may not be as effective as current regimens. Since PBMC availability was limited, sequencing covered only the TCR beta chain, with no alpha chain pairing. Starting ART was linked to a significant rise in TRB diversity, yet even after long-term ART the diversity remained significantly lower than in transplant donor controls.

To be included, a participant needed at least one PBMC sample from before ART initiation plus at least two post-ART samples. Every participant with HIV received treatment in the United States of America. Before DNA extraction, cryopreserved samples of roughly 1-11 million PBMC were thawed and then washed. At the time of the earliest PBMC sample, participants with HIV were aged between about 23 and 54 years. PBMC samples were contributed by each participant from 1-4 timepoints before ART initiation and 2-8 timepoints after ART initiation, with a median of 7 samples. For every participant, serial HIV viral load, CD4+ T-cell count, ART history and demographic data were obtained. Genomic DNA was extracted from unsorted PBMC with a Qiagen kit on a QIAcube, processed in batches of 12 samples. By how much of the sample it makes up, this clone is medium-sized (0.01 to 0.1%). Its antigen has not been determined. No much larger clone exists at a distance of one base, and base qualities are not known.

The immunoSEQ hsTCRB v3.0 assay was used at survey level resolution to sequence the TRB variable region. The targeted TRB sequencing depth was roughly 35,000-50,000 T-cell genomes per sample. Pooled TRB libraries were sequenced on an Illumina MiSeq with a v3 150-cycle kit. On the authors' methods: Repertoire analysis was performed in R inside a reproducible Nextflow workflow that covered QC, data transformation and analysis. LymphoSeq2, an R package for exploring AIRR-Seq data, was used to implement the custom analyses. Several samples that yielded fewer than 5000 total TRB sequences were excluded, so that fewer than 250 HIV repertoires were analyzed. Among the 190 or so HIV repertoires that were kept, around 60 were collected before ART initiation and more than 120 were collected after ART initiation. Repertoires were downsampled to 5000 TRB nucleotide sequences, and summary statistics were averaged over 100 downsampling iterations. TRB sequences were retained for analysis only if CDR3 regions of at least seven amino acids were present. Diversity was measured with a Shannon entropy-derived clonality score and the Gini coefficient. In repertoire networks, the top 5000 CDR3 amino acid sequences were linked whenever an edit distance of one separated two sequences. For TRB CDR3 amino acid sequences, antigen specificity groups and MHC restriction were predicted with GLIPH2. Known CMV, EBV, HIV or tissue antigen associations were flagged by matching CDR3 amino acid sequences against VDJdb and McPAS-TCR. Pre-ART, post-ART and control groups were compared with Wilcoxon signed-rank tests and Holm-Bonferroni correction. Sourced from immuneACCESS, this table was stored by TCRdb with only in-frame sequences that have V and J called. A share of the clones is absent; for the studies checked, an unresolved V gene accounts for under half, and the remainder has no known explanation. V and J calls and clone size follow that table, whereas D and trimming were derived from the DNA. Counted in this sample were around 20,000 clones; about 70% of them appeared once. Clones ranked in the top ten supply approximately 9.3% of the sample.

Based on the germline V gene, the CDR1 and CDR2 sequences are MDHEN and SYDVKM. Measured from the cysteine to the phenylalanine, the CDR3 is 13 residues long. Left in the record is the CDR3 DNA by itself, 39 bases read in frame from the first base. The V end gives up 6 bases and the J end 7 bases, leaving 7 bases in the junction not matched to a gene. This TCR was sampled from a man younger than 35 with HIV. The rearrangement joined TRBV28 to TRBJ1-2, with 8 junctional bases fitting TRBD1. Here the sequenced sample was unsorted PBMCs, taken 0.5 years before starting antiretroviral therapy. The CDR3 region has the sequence CASSPVGQGGYTF. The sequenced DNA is TGTGCCAGCAGCCCCGTAGGACAGGGTGGCTACACCTTC.